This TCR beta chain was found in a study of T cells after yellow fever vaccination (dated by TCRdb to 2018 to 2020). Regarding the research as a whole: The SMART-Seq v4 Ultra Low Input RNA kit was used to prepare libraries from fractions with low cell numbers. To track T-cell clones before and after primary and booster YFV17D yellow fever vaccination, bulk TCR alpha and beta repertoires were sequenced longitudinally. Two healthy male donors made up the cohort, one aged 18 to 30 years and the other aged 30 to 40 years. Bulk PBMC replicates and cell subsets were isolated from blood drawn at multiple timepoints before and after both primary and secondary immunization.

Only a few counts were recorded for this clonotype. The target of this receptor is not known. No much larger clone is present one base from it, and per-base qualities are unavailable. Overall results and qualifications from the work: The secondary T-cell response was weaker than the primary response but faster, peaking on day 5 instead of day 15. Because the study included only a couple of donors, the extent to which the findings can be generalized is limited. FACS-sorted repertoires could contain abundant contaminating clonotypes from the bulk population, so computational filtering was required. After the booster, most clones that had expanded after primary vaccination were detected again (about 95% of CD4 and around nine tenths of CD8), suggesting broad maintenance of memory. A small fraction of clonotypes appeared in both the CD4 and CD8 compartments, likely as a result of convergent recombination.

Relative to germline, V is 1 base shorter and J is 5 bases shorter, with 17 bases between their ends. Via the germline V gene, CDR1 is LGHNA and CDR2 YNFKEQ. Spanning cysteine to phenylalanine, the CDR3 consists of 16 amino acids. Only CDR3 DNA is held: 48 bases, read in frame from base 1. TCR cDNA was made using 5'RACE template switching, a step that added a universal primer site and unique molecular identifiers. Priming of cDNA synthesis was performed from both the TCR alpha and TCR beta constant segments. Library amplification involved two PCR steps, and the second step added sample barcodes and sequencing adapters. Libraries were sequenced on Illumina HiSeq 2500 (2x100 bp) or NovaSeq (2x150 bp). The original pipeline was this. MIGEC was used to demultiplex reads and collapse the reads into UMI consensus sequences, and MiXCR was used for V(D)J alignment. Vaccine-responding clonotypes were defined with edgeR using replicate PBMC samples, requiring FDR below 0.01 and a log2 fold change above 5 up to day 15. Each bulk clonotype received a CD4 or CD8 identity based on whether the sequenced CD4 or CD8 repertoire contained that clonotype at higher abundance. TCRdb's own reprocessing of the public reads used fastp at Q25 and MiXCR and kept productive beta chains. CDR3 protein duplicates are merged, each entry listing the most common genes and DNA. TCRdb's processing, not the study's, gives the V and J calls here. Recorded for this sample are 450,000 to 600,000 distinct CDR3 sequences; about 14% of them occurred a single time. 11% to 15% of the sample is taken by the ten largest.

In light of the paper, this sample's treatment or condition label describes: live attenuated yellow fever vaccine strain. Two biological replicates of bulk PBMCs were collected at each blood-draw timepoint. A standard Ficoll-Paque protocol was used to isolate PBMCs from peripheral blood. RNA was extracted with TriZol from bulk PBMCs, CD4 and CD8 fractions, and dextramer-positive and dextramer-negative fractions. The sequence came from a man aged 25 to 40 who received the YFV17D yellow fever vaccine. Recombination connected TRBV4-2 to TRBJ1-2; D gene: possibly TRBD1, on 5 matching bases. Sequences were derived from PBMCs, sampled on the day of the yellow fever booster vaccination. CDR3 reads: CASSQGSTGRIYGYTF. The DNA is TGTGCCAGCAGCCAAGGGTCCACAGGTCGGATTTATGGCTACACCTTC.